This T cell receptor (beta chain) was documented in a study of blood T cells in healthy people across ages. Looking at the study overall: In model experiments, template switching was able to capture about one barcoded beta molecule for every two T cells that were present. General observations from the study: It was held that the diversity estimates obtained from one million T cells were underestimates.

Donors each provided about 10 milliliters of peripheral blood. Alongside a J-beta primer mix, a sample-barcoded 5' primer served in a second PCR lasting roughly 6 to 12 cycles. TCRdb re-called the 5' RACE reads through MiXCR, storing one row per CDR3 protein. In the table there are 1 million to 1.2 million distinct CDR3 sequences, 30% to 40% of which are singletons. In this sample, this clonotype turned up many times. Its antigen is not identified. The origin of this receptor is a man between 18 and 35 years old in good health. The specimen was blood.

In nucleotides, the CDR3 is TGCAGCGTTGAAGTAGCAGTAGCAAGCTCCTACAATGAGCAGTTCTTC. Protein product: CSVEVAVASSYNEQFF. The chain uses TRBV29-1 and TRBJ2-1, with D unresolved. The V end lost 1 base, the J end lost 0 bases, and 13 bases lay between the germline ends. Germline-derived CDR1 and CDR2 are SQVTM and ANQGSEA. The CDR3 length is 16 residues.